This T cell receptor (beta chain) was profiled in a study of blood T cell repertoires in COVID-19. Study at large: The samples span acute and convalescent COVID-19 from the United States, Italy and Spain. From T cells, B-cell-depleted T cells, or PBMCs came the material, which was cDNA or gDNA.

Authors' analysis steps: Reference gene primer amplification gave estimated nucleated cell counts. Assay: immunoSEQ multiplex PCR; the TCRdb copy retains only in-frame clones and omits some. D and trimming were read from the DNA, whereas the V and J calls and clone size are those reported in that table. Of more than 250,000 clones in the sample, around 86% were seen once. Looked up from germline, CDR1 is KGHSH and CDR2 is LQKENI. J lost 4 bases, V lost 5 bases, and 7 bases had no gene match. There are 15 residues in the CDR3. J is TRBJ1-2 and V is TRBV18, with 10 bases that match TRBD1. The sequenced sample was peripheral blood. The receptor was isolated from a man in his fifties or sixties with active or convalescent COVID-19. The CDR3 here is CASSVGTGDSYGYTF. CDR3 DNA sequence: TGTGCCAGCTCAGTCGGGACAGGGGACTCCTATGGCTACACCTTC.